These T cell receptor beta chains were read from a single sample in a study of blood T cell repertoires in COVID-19. TCRdb's copy holds only in-frame clones and misses some; the assay was immunoSEQ multiplex PCR. The repertoire holds roughly 130,000 clones, with around 87% as singletons. Sequenced material: peripheral blood. The source is a woman aged 60-75 years with acute or convalescent COVID-19. Both conserved end residues are trimmed from each CDR3.

TRBV7-9	TRBJ2-1	ASSSTSGPIYNEQF
TRBV5-1	TRBJ2-5	ASSLAGTGKETQY
TRBV9	TRBJ2-3	ASSVEAGRGTDTQY
TRBV28	TRBJ1-2	ASSPDRANGYT
TRBV14	TRBJ2-2	ASRPSGINTGELF
TRBV19	TRBJ1-1	ASSNDGENTEAF
TRBV7-9	TRBJ2-4	ATSSLAKNIQY
TRBV7-8	TRBJ2-1	ASSLVGLAGVKDAEQF
TRBV14	TRBJ2-2	ASSQWVGNTGELF
TRBV18	TRBJ2-7	ASSPKEEQY
TRBV6-5	TRBJ1-4	ASRTTATNEKLF
TRBV30	TRBJ2-5	AWSSQETQY
TRBV28	TRBJ1-1	ASSSPPSRAF
TRBV9	TRBJ1-1	ASSGQGGEAF
TRBV30	TRBJ1-1	AWRTESEAF
TRBV11-3	TRBJ2-3	ASSLSGGRSTDTQY
TRBV28	TRBJ2-1	ASQPGQGSYNEQF
TRBV3-1/TRBV3-2	TRBJ1-3	ASSGAGNTIY
TRBV3-1/TRBV3-2	TRBJ1-1	ASSRSGGAF
TRBV7-3	TRBJ1-6	ASSLGTGGSGSPLH
TRBV6-6	TRBJ2-1	ASSYDGGGSEQF
TRBV27	TRBJ2-7	ASSFGDRAEQY
TRBV5-1	TRBJ2-1	ASSLAGTSGNEQF
TRBV7-8	TRBJ1-5	ASSLRVDSSYQPQH
TRBV4-1	TRBJ2-1	ASSLSGVLATNNEQF